The 22 T cell receptor beta chains reported below all come from one sample, sequenced in a study of post-analysis software for immune sequencing data. Overall study findings and caveats: Compared with controls, patients had more of 4 or 5 TRBV segments, including TRBV5-6, TRBV5-1 and TRBV20-1.

No antigens are known for them. Unique-molecular-identifier-tagged TCR beta cDNA libraries were used. TCRdb analysed the PCR reads with MiXCR anew, one entry per CDR3 protein. The sample includes about 260,000 distinct CDR3 sequences, approximately 34% of them seen just once. Sequenced: blood. These receptors came from a girl under 18 with multiple sclerosis.

Notes on this clonotype: This may be a read error: a much more frequent sequence differs by one nucleotide. The chain recombines TRBV7-2 with TRBJ2-1, with D possibly being TRBD1 (5 bases). The CDR3 has 12 residues. The V gene's germline CDR1 is SGHTA and CDR2 FQGNSA. DNA for the CDR3: TGTGCCAGCAGCTCGCAGGGTAATGAGCAGTGCTTC. Protein product: CASSSQGNEQCF.

This clonotype has at least ten counts. This rearrangement joins TRBV24-1 to TRBJ2-4; 7 bases match TRBD2. With V trimmed by 6 bases and J by 0 bases, 1 base remained unmatched. Germline CDR1 reads KGHDR; CDR2 reads SFDVKD. This CDR3 contains 14 residues. This CDR3 reads CATSPGGAKNIQYF. DNA for the CDR3: TGTGCCACCAGTCCGGGGGGAGCCAAAAACATTCAGTACTTC.

This clonotype was seen a single time. V and J are TRBV5-1 and TRBJ2-2; D is perhaps TRBD1 (5 bases). Trimming took off 4 bases at V and 3 bases at J, with 10 bases between the two ends. This CDR3 is 14 amino acids long. CDR1 SGHRS and CDR2 YFSETQ come from the germline V gene. For the CDR3, the DNA is TGCGCCAGCAGCGGGCAGGGCGACACCGGGGAGCTGTTTTTT. Its protein product is CASSGQGDTGELFF.

V usage is TRBV6-5 and J usage is TRBJ2-1; tentatively, D is TRBD1 (5 bases). The V end was cut by 0 bases, the J end by 2 bases, with 14 bases between. Germline assignment: CDR1 MNHEY and CDR2 SVGAGI. This CDR3 is 17 amino acids long. The CDR3 bases are TGTGCCAGCAGTTACTCGATCGGGCAGGGCCCCTACAATGAGCAGTTCTTC. Its translation is CASSYSIGQGPYNEQFF.

This clonotype appeared a few times. The chain couples TRBV10-3 to TRBJ2-7; D is tentatively TRBD1 or TRBD2 (5 bases each). The germline gives CDR1 ENHRY, CDR2 SYGVKD. The CDR3 length is 15 residues. Trimming pared 6 bases from V and 1 base from J, leaving 16 bases between. The DNA of the CDR3 is TGTGCCATCAGGGTTGGGGACGGCACTTCCTACGAGCAGTACTTC. Translation: CAIRVGDGTSYEQYF.

This clonotype showed up many times. This chain joins TRBV10-3 and TRBJ2-2; D gene uncertain. V lost 5 bases, J lost 4 bases, and 8 bases lay in between. This CDR3 comprises 13 residues. The V gene's germline CDR1 is ENHRY and CDR2 SYGVKD. The CDR3 bases are TGTGCCATCAGTTCTAGTCCCACCGGGGAGCTGTTTTTT. Translating it yields CAISSSPTGELFF.

This clonotype occurred once. Since a much larger clone is just one base distant, this may be a read error. The rearrangement joins TRBV7-9 to TRBJ2-1; tentatively, D is TRBD2 (6 bases). From germline, CDR1 is SEHNR and CDR2 FQNEAQ (reference sequence). CDR3 length equals 12 residues. In DNA form, the CDR3 reads TGTGCCAGCAGCTTGACTAGTAACGAGCGGTTCTTC. Translated: CASSLTSNERFF.

This clonotype showed up many times. This chain connects TRBV11-2 to TRBJ2-3, with 11 bases matching TRBD1. V gave up 5 bases and J gave up 7 bases; unmatched junction bases: 5. CDR1 SGHAT and CDR2 FQNNGV come from the germline V gene. The CDR3 runs 14 residues. The CDR3 sequence is CASSVGQGGNTQYF. The CDR3 DNA sequence: TGTGCCAGCAGCGTGGGACAGGGGGGAAATACGCAGTATTTT.

This clonotype showed up many times. The V and J genes are TRBV9 and TRBJ1-6; 10 nucleotides align to TRBD1. Per the germline V gene, CDR1 is SGDLS and CDR2 is YYNGEE. The V and J ends lost 3 bases and 9 bases, in that order; junction bases with no gene match: 6. This CDR3 spans 15 amino acids. This chain's CDR3 is CASSDRDRGRSPLHF. In DNA form, the CDR3 reads TGTGCCAGCAGCGACCGGGACAGGGGACGTTCACCCCTCCACTTT. The variable domain in full, completed from reference TRBV9 and TRBJ1-6, reads DSGVTQTPKHLITATGQRVTLRCSPRSGDLSVYWYQQSLDQGLQFLIQYYNGEERAKGNILERFSAQQFPDLHSELNLSSLELGDSALYFCASSDRDRGRSPLHFGNGTRLTVT.

The chain employs TRBV10-3 and TRBJ2-1, with D possibly being TRBD1 (6 bases). V lost 3 bases to trimming and J lost 16 bases, with 25 bases between them. CDR1 is ENHRY and CDR2 is SYGVKD in the germline V gene. The CDR3 has 15 amino acids. Here the CDR3 DNA reads TGTGCCATCAGTGATAGCGAGGGACACAAGCATGCATCCTTCTTC. This gives the protein CAISDSEGHKHASFF.

A note on this clonotype: A read error may produce the germline difference seen at one junction end. The chain couples TRBV29-1 to TRBJ2-2; D is possibly TRBD2 (5 bases). The CDR3 extends over 13 amino acids. The germline V gene has CDR1 SQVTM and CDR2 ANQGSEA. The CDR3 sequence is CSVLSLNTGERFF. CDR3 DNA: TGCAGCGTTCTCAGTTTGAACACCGGGGAGCGGTTTTTT.

This clonotype was counted many times. The chain has TRBV24-1 and TRBJ1-2, with D unresolved. V lost 7 bases to trimming and J lost 7 bases, with 15 bases between them. The CDR3 length is 13 residues. Looked up from germline, CDR1 is KGHDR and CDR2 is SFDVKD. This CDR3 reads CATSGHSEGGYTF. The CDR3 nucleotides are TGTGCCACCAGCGGTCATTCGGAGGGTGGCTACACCTTC.

Comments on this clonotype: This could be a read error, since a much larger clone is one nucleotide away. J is TRBJ2-5 and V is TRBV7-6, with 9 bases fitting TRBD2. The V gene end was trimmed by 3 bases and the J gene end by 11 bases; junction bases not matched to a gene: 10. CDR3 length: 14 amino acids. CDR1 is SGHVS, CDR2 FNYEAQ, per germline. This chain's CDR3 is CASSFLAGYNEQYF. As DNA, the CDR3 is TGTGCCAGCAGCTTCCTAGCGGGGTACAATGAGCAGTACTTC. Looking up the rest from reference TRBV7-6 and TRBJ2-5 gives the full variable domain: GAGVSQSPRYKVTKRGQDVALRCDPISGHVSLYWYRQALGQGPEFLTYFNYEAQQDKSGLPNDRFSAERPEGSISTLTIQRTEQRDSAMYRCASSFLAGYNEQYFGPGTRLLVL.

Only one count was recorded for this clonotype. CDR3 amino acids: CASSPLLEISVKYF. CDR3 coding DNA: TGTGCCAGCAGTCCTCTACTAGAAATTTCGGTTAAGTACTTC. The chain employs TRBV12-3 or TRBV12-4 and TRBJ2-5; a possible D gene is TRBD2 (5 bases). The CDR3 is 14 residues long. The V end lost 5 bases, the J end lost 12 bases, and 22 bases lay between the germline ends.

This clonotype was found many times. V gene TRBV6-5 combines with J gene TRBJ2-5, with unresolved D. Germline loops: CDR1 MNHEY, CDR2 SVGAGI. CDR3 length equals 16 residues. Trimming took off 4 bases at V and 2 bases at J, with 17 bases between the two ends. In DNA, the CDR3 is TGTGCCAGCAGTTCCACACCGTATTGGGAACAAGAGACCCAGTACTTC. Translating it yields CASSSTPYWEQETQYF.

The chain employs TRBV10-3 and TRBJ2-2, with D unresolved. CDR3 length: 12 residues. Germline-derived CDR1 and CDR2 are ENHRY and SYGVKD. With 6 bases removed from V and 7 bases from J, the gap between germline ends came to 9 bases. In nucleotides, the CDR3 is TGTGCCATCAGCCGAGGTGACGGGGAGCTGTTTTTT. Its translation: CAISRGDGELFF.

The chain links TRBV4-1 to TRBJ2-5; 9 nucleotides line up with TRBD1. The DNA end is a closer match to TRBJ2-7, so the J assignment may be wrong. The CDR3 has 15 residues. The germline V gene encodes CDR1 MGHRA and CDR2 YSYEKL. As DNA, the CDR3 is TGCGCCAGCAGCCAAGAAGAGGACAGGGGATCCGAGCAGTACTTC. Its translation is CASSQEEDRGSEQYF.

This clonotype is termed medium-sized (0.01 to 0.1%). The rearrangement uses TRBV7-6 and TRBJ2-3; the D is unclear. Germline lookup yields CDR1 SGHVS and CDR2 FNYEAQ. This CDR3 region has 16 residues. The V and J ends lost 2 bases and 4 bases respectively, with 16 bases between them. The CDR3 spells CASSLNTVQVADTQYF. Written as DNA, the CDR3 is TGTGCCAGCAGCTTAAATACGGTGCAGGTCGCAGATACGCAGTATTTT.

This clonotype showed up many times. The V call is TRBV4-1, the J call TRBJ2-3; maybe TRBD1 (5 bases). Germline CDR1 and CDR2: MGHRA and YSYEKL. This CDR3 has 20 amino acids. V was shortened by 0 bases and J by 3 bases, with 25 bases between the two germline ends. The CDR3 DNA is TGCGCCAGCAGCCAAGATAGGGGTAAGATGCCAGTGTGGGCGACAGATACGCAGTATTTT. This codes for CASSQDRGKMPVWATDTQYF.

The CDR3 DNA is TGTGCCAGCAGCGAAACAGCGACCTACGAGCAGTACTTC. Translated, it gives CASSETATYEQYF. The V gene is TRBV6-1, the J gene TRBJ2-5; D unresolved. Matching the DNA end better, TRBJ2-7 makes the J call doubtful. The CDR3 is made up of 13 amino acids. Germline loops: CDR1 MNHNS, CDR2 SASEGT.

This clonotype was seen more than once but under ten times. This chain connects TRBV5-1 to TRBJ2-5; tentative D call: TRBD1 (6 bases). Germline loops: CDR1 SGHRS, CDR2 YFSETQ. V was clipped by 5 bases and J by 1 base, with 15 bases between them. This CDR3 region has 15 residues. CDR3 nucleotides: TGCGCCAGCAGTTCCGGACAGCGAAGCCAAGAGACCCAGTACTTC. Translating it yields CASSSGQRSQETQYF.

This clonotype was counted only a few times. One base away lies a much larger clone, so this may be a sequencing read error. V and J are TRBV10-3 and TRBJ2-5; 8 nucleotides agree with TRBD1. The V gene's germline CDR1 is ENHRY and CDR2 SYGVKD. V lost 6 bases to trimming and J lost 3 bases; unmatched junction nucleotides: 3. The CDR3 extends over 13 amino acids. CDR3 residues: CAISRDRKETQYF. The DNA of the CDR3 is TGTGCCATCAGCCGGGACAGGAAAGAGACCCAGTACTTC.